The 19 T cell receptor beta chains reported below all come from one sample, sequenced in a study of blood T cell repertoires in COVID-19. The method was immunoSEQ multiplex PCR; TCRdb's version includes in-frame clones alone and lacks a portion of them. The data contain 95,000 to 120,000 clones, more than 75% of them singletons. Material for sequencing was peripheral blood. These receptors were taken from a woman between 35 and 50 years old with acute or convalescent COVID-19.

The V call is TRBV5-1, the J call TRBJ1-1; D gene uncertain. Trimming shortened V by 0 bases and J by 4 bases, and 13 bases separated the two germline ends. Germline assignment: CDR1 SGHRS and CDR2 YFSETQ. The CDR3 spans 15 residues. CDR3: CASSLGGGSATEAFF. DNA of the CDR3: TGCGCCAGCAGCTTGGGCGGCGGGAGCGCCACTGAAGCTTTCTTT.

The J gene is TRBJ2-2, the V gene TRBV2; 9 bases align to TRBD1. CDR1 is SNHLY, CDR2 FYNNEI, per germline. The CDR3 is 15 amino acids. The V segment lost 5 bases and the J segment 4 bases; nucleotides outside the gene matches: 5. CDR3 loop: CASSSGQGGTGELFF. The CDR3, as DNA: TGTGCCAGCAGTTCGGGACAGGGAGGCACCGGGGAGCTGTTTTTT.

The chain employs TRBV4-1 and TRBJ2-7; D is perhaps TRBD1 (6 bases). Germline V lookup: CDR1 MGHRA, CDR2 YSYEKL. V dropped 4 bases and J dropped 4 bases, with 17 bases sitting between them. CDR3 length: 15 residues. The CDR3 nucleotides read TGCGCCAGCAGCCCCCCGACAGGACTCAAGTACGAGCAGTACTTC. This sequence encodes CASSPPTGLKYEQYF.

J is TRBJ2-3 and V is TRBV6-6; 10 bases are shared with TRBD2. This CDR3 is built from 13 residues. Germline V gene sequence: CDR1 MNHNY, CDR2 SVGAGI (reference sequence). With 1 base clipped from V and 14 bases from J, the junction kept 6 bases outside the gene matches. This CDR3 reads CASSYLSGGAPYF. The DNA of the CDR3 is TGTGCCAGCAGTTACTTAAGCGGGGGGGCCCCGTATTTT.

This chain links TRBV5-1 with TRBJ2-2, with D tentatively TRBD1 (5 bases). The CDR3 runs 17 residues. Germline CDR1 is SGHRS and CDR2 is YFSETQ. V was trimmed by 4 bases and J by 1 base, leaving 17 bases between them. The chain's CDR3 is CASSPSFLTVNTGELFF. Here the CDR3 DNA reads TGCGCCAGCAGCCCATCATTTTTGACAGTGAACACCGGGGAGCTGTTTTTT. Full variable domain (rest looked up from reference TRBV5-1 and TRBJ2-2): KAGVTQTPRYLIKTRGQQVTLSCSPISGHRSVSWYQQTPGQGLQFLFEYFSETQRNKGNFPGRFSGRQFSNSRSEMNVSTLELGDSALYLCASSPSFLTVNTGELFFGEGSRLTVL.

The chain combines TRBV5-6 with TRBJ1-1, with D maybe TRBD1 (6 bases). CDR1 and CDR2 (germline): SGHDT, YYEEEE. The CDR3 loop spans 13 amino acids. V shed 4 bases and J shed 6 bases, with 13 bases lying between them. The CDR3 here is CASSVQGRAEAFF. DNA of the CDR3: TGTGCCAGCAGCGTACAGGGAAGGGCTGAAGCTTTCTTT.

V usage is TRBV2 and J usage is TRBJ1-2, with D perhaps TRBD1 (6 bases). With 3 bases removed from V and 2 bases from J, the gap between germline ends came to 13 bases. Looked up from germline, CDR1 is SNHLY and CDR2 is FYNNEI. CDR3 length equals 15 residues. CDR3 protein: CASSDRGGANYGYTF. As DNA, the CDR3 is TGTGCCAGCAGTGATAGGGGGGGCGCGAACTATGGCTACACCTTC.

The chain combines TRBV6-1 with TRBJ2-7; 7 bases map to TRBD2. Trimming removed 3 bases from V and 9 bases from J; junction bases left unmatched: 14. Looked up from germline, CDR1 is MNHNS and CDR2 is SASEGT. The CDR3 is 15 amino acids. For the CDR3, the DNA is TGTGCCAGCAGTGATCCCGGGTGGGCGGGGGTTGGGCAGTACTTC. Its protein is CASSDPGWAGVGQYF.

The chain is built from TRBV5-1 and TRBJ1-1, with 7 nucleotides matching TRBD1. The V segment lost 4 bases and the J segment 7 bases; nucleotides outside the gene matches: 7. Germline CDR1 SGHRS, CDR2 YFSETQ. The CDR3 has 13 residues. The CDR3 coding sequence is TGCGCCAGCAGCCTGACAGGGAAGGATGAAGCTTTCTTT. It codes for CASSLTGKDEAFF.

The chain employs TRBV2 and TRBJ2-7; the D gene is possibly TRBD1 (6 bases). Germline lookup yields CDR1 SNHLY and CDR2 FYNNEI. The CDR3 has 14 amino acids. Trimming shortened V by 3 bases and J by 0 bases, and 9 bases separated the two germline ends. CDR3: CASSEQGSSYEQYF. As DNA, the CDR3 is TGTGCCAGCAGTGAGCAGGGGTCCTCCTACGAGCAGTACTTC.

V usage is TRBV5-1 and J usage is TRBJ2-7; weak D call: TRBD1 (6 bases). The CDR3 spans 12 residues. V shed 4 bases and J shed 10 bases, with 15 bases lying between them. CDR1 SGHRS and CDR2 YFSETQ come from the germline V gene. CDR3 bases: TGCGCCAGCAGCGCCGACAGGTTAGGTCAGTACTTC. Translated: CASSADRLGQYF.

This chain links TRBV3-1 (or the pseudogene TRBV3-2) with TRBJ2-1, with D unresolved. Germline assignment: CDR1 LGHDT and CDR2 YNNKEL (reference sequence). With 7 bases removed from V and 8 bases from J, the gap between germline ends came to 9 bases. This CDR3 is 11 amino acids long. The CDR3 nucleotides read TGTGCCAGCACCGCCGGTTATGAGCAGTTCTTC. Its translation is CASTAGYEQFF.

This clone was detected only once. This sequence joins TRBV29-1 and TRBJ1-2, with 9 bases lining up with TRBD1. The germline V gene has CDR1 SQVTM and CDR2 ANQGSEA. Trimming took 0 bases from V and 2 from J; bases not matched to a gene: 1. The CDR3 runs to 14 residues. CDR3 sequence reads: CSVEEQGANYGYTF. The CDR3 coding sequence is TGCAGCGTTGAAGAACAGGGGGCGAACTATGGCTACACCTTC.

This chain connects TRBV4-2 to TRBJ2-7; 9 positions match TRBD2. CDR3 size: 15 residues. Germline V gives CDR1 LGHNA, CDR2 YNFKEQ. Trimming removed 4 bases from V and 2 bases from J; junction bases left unmatched: 6. The CDR3 bases are TGTGCCAGCAGCCGCCAGCGGGGGGTGCCCTACGAGCAGTACTTC. Its protein is CASSRQRGVPYEQYF.

The V and J genes are TRBV2 and TRBJ2-3, with D tentatively TRBD1 (5 bases). Germline V gene sequence: CDR1 SNHLY, CDR2 FYNNEI. The CDR3 runs to 12 residues. With 6 bases removed from V and 6 bases from J, the gap between germline ends came to 10 bases. The DNA for the CDR3 is TGTGCCAGCAGGAAACAGGATGATACGCAGTATTTT. Amino acids: CASRKQDDTQYF.

This clone was observed a handful of times. The chain uses TRBV11-2 and TRBJ2-1; TRBD1 might be the D (5 bases). V lost 5 bases and J 4 bases, leaving 15 bases between the germline ends. This CDR3 is 15 amino acids long. The germline V gene encodes CDR1 SGHAT and CDR2 FQNNGV. CDR3 residues: CASSTGTPSYNEQFF. The CDR3 DNA reads as TGTGCCAGCAGCACAGGCACTCCGTCGTACAATGAGCAGTTCTTC.

This clone was seen only once. The chain joins TRBV28 to TRBJ1-6; 7 bases fit TRBD1. The germline V gene has CDR1 MDHEN and CDR2 SYDVKM. This CDR3 has 14 residues. Unmatched junction bases numbered 7, after V lost 8 bases and J lost 6 bases. CDR3 loop: CASGKGTANSPLHF. CDR3 coding DNA: TGTGCCAGCGGGAAAGGGACAGCTAATTCACCCCTCCACTTT.

The rearrangement uses TRBV29-1 and TRBJ2-1, with 10 bases matching TRBD2. CDR1 and CDR2 (germline): SQVTM, ANQGSEA. V gave up 6 bases and J gave up 4 bases; unmatched junction bases: 12. The CDR3 has 16 amino acids. As DNA, the CDR3 is TGCAGCGTGGATCCTAGCGGGGGCCAACAATACAATGAGCAGTTCTTC. It yields the protein CSVDPSGGQQYNEQFF.

The chain recombines TRBV9 with TRBJ2-3, with a weak D call TRBD1 (6 bases). Germline-derived CDR1 and CDR2 are SGDLS and YYNGEE. The V gene lost 2 bases and the J gene lost 4 bases, with 14 bases spanning the gap. The CDR3 has 15 amino acids. CDR3 sequence: CASSVSTGGADTQYF. DNA for the CDR3: TGTGCCAGCAGCGTCAGTACTGGGGGCGCAGATACGCAGTATTTT.